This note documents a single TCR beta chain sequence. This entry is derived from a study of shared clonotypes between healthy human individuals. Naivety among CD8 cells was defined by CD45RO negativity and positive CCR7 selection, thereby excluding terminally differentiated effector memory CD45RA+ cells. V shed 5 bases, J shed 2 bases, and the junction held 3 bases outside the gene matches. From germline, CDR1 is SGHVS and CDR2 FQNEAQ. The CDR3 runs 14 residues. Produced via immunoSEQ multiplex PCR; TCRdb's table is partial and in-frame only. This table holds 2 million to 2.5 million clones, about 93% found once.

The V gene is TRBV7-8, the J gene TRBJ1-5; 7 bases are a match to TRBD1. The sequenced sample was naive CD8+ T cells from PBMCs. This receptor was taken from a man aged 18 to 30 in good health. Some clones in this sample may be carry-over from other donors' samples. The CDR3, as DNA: TGTGCCAGCAGCCCGGGACAGCGCAATCAGCCCCAGCATTTT. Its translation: CASSPGQRNQPQHF.